This T cell receptor beta chain was recorded in a study of shared clonotypes between healthy human individuals. Cells designated naive CD8 were CD45RO-negative and were positively selected for CCR7, with terminally differentiated effector memory CD45RA+ cells excluded. Adults of Caucasian background living in Nashville, Tennessee made up all donors. Germline V gives CDR1 MDHEN, CDR2 SYDVKM. The CDR3 has 13 residues. V shed 2 bases and J shed 4 bases, with 6 bases lying between them. Overall study findings and caveats: It was observed that about 5% of naive CD4 clonotypes were shared across a few donors.

Notes on this clone: Antigen unknown.

Data came from immunoSEQ multiplex PCR; TCRdb stores just in-frame clones and leaves some out. Among about 600,000 clones listed, roughly 95% were seen once. Sequenced material: naive CD8+ T cells sorted from blood. This TCR derives from a woman under 40 in good health. The gene calls are TRBV28 and TRBJ1-5, with no clear D. Here the CDR3 DNA reads TGTGCCAGCAGTTTAAAAGGGAATCAGCCCCAGCATTTT. Its translation is CASSLKGNQPQHF.